Shown below are 32 T cell receptor beta chains from a single sample sequenced in a study of shared clonotypes between healthy human individuals. Naive CD8 cells were CD45RO-negative, positively selected for CCR7, excluding terminally differentiated effector memory CD45RA+ cells. Assay: immunoSEQ multiplex PCR; the TCRdb copy retains only in-frame clones and omits some. The sample carries hundreds of thousands of clones, 85% to 95% recorded once. The sequenced sample consisted of naive CD8+ T cells sorted from blood. Receptors were obtained from a man aged 25 to 40 in good health.

This chain joins TRBV27 and TRBJ1-2, with D possibly being TRBD1 (6 bases). CDR1 is MNHEY and CDR2 is SMNVEV in the germline V gene (reference sequence). Trimming took 2 bases from V and 0 from J, leaving 7 bases between them. This CDR3 has 14 residues. The CDR3 sequence is CASSLTGSNYGYTF. Here the CDR3 DNA reads TGTGCCAGCAGTTTAACAGGGTCTAACTATGGCTACACCTTC.

J is TRBJ2-7 and V is TRBV7-6; D gene uncertain. The CDR3 has 13 residues. Germline V lookup: CDR1 SGHVS, CDR2 FNYEAQ. Trimming stripped 5 bases from V and 4 bases from J, with 12 bases between. The CDR3 DNA sequence: TGTGCCAGCAGCCCAGGCCCGGGTTACGAGCAGTACTTC. Translating it yields CASSPGPGYEQYF.

This clone has only a few counts. V is TRBV28 and J is TRBJ1-1, with TRBD1 matching 7 bases. Germline-derived CDR1 and CDR2 are MDHEN and SYDVKM. CDR3 length: 11 amino acids. V trimming: 6 bases; J trimming: 8 bases; junction bases outside the gene matches: 3. The CDR3 reads CASSPDREAFF. The CDR3 DNA reads TGTGCCAGCAGCCCGGACAGGGAAGCTTTCTTT.

The chain carries TRBV2 and TRBJ2-5, with TRBD2 matching 14 bases. The V gene end was trimmed by 3 bases and the J gene end by 5 bases; junction bases not matched to a gene: 2. CDR3 length equals 15 residues. From germline, CDR1 is SNHLY and CDR2 FYNNEI. CDR3 DNA: TGTGCCAGCAGTGAGGGGACTAGCGGGAGTGAGACCCAGTACTTC. Translated, it gives CASSEGTSGSETQYF. Together with reference TRBV2 and TRBJ2-5, the CDR3 gives the full variable domain: EPEVTQTPSHQVTQMGQEVILRCVPISNHLYFYWYRQILGQKVEFLVSFYNNEISEKSEIFDDQFSVERPDGSNFTLKIRSTKLEDSAMYFCASSEGTSGSETQYFGPGTRLLVL.

The chain couples TRBV10-1 to TRBJ2-7, with D possibly being TRBD1 or TRBD2 (5 bases each). In germline, CDR1 is WNHNN, CDR2 SYGVQD (reference sequence). The CDR3 has 15 residues. V was clipped by 2 bases and J by 2 bases, with 13 bases between them. In nucleotides, the CDR3 is TGCGCCAGCAGTGAGGGGTCAGGGACCACCTACGAGCAGTACTTC. Its translation: CASSEGSGTTYEQYF.

The chain carries TRBV5-6 and TRBJ2-1; 9 nucleotides align to TRBD1. J lost 12 bases, V lost 2 bases, and 9 bases had no gene match. The germline CDR1 and CDR2 sequences are SGHDT and YYEEEE. The CDR3 consists of 14 residues. Here the CDR3 reads CASSFGTGNYGQFF. The CDR3 region has the DNA TGTGCCAGCAGCTTCGGGACAGGGAATTATGGGCAGTTCTTC.

This clone appeared a single time. V usage is TRBV6-6 and J usage is TRBJ2-1; tentatively, D is TRBD2 (5 bases). CDR1 is MNHNY, CDR2 SVGAGI, per germline (reference sequence). The CDR3 consists of 15 residues. V was cut by 0 bases and J by 6 bases, with 12 bases left in between. The CDR3 sequence: CASSYSVEEGNEQFF. The DNA of the CDR3 is TGTGCCAGCAGTTACTCGGTGGAAGAGGGCAATGAGCAGTTCTTC.

The rearrangement uses TRBV11-3 and TRBJ1-5; D might be TRBD1 (5 bases). Germline V gene lookup returns CDR1 SGHNT and CDR2 YENEEA. V was pared by 5 bases and J by 5 bases, with 19 bases between. CDR3 length: 16 residues. The CDR3 spells CASSRRGGRPHQPQHF. The CDR3 coding sequence is TGTGCCAGCAGCCGACGGGGGGGACGGCCACATCAGCCCCAGCATTTT.

CDR3: CATSRDWSDTQYF. The CDR3 region has the DNA TGTGCCACCAGCAGAGACTGGTCAGATACGCAGTATTTT. This chain uses TRBV15 with TRBJ2-3; D unresolved. The CDR3 has 13 amino acids. CDR1 and CDR2 from the germline V gene are LNHNV and YYDKDF (reference sequence). Between the trimmed V and J ends, which lost 0 bases and 4 bases, there was a span of 5 bases.

The chain is built from TRBV4-2 and TRBJ1-1; no definite D call. Germline values: CDR1 LGHNA, CDR2 YNFKEQ. V lost 1 base, J lost 1 base, and 10 bases lay in between. CDR3 size: 15 residues. The CDR3 spells CASSQGLVENTEAFF. DNA for the CDR3: TGTGCCAGCAGCCAAGGCTTAGTGGAGAACACTGAAGCTTTCTTT.

V and J are TRBV4-1 and TRBJ1-5, with D maybe TRBD1 (5 bases). Trimming cost V 0 bases and J 5 bases, with 11 bases left between them. Germline V gene sequence: CDR1 MGHRA, CDR2 YSYEKL. The CDR3 length is 15 residues. Here the CDR3 reads CASSQDIPGDQPQHF. Here the CDR3 DNA reads TGCGCCAGCAGCCAAGACATTCCGGGGGATCAGCCCCAGCATTTT.

The chain joins TRBV27 to TRBJ2-1, with a possible D match to TRBD1 (6 bases). With 7 bases removed from V and 0 bases from J, the gap between germline ends came to 13 bases. Germline values: CDR1 MNHEY, CDR2 SMNVEV (reference sequence). The CDR3 covers 15 residues. DNA for the CDR3: TGTGCCAGCACCCGGACAGTGAGCTCCTACAATGAGCAGTTCTTC. It encodes CASTRTVSSYNEQFF.

J is TRBJ1-2 and V is TRBV30, with a possible D match to TRBD1 (6 bases). The CDR3 is 18 amino acids. V lost 2 bases and J lost 0, with 22 bases in between. Looked up from germline, CDR1 is GTSNPN and CDR2 is SVGIG (reference sequence). The chain's CDR3 is CAWSRRGMGPLANYGYTF. Written as DNA, the CDR3 is TGTGCCTGGAGTAGAAGGGGGATGGGACCGTTAGCTAACTATGGCTACACCTTC. Based on the CDR3 plus reference TRBV30 and TRBJ1-2, the full variable domain is SQTIHQWPATLVQPVGSPLSLECTVEGTSNPNLYWYRQAAGRGLQLLFYSVGIGQISSEVPQNLSASRPQDRQFILSSKKLLLSDSGFYLCAWSRRGMGPLANYGYTFGSGTRLTVV.

This chain uses TRBV27 with TRBJ1-4; D not resolved. CDR3 size: 14 residues. Germline CDR1 MNHEY, CDR2 SMNVEV (reference sequence). V was pared by 0 bases and J by 10 bases, with 12 bases between. The CDR3 protein is CASSLSQSGGKLFF. CDR3 DNA: TGTGCCAGCAGTTTATCGCAGTCGGGCGGAAAACTGTTTTTT.

V and J are TRBV9 and TRBJ2-2; D not resolved. CDR1 and CDR2 (germline): SGDLS, YYNGEE. Between the trimmed V and J ends, which lost 4 bases and 4 bases, there was a span of 11 bases. The CDR3 totals 14 residues. The DNA for the CDR3 is TGTGCCAGCAGCTTTAGGGATGGCACCGGGGAGCTGTTTTTT. It codes for CASSFRDGTGELFF. The whole variable domain, remainder taken from reference TRBV9 and TRBJ2-2, is DSGVTQTPKHLITATGQRVTLRCSPRSGDLSVYWYQQSLDQGLQFLIQYYNGEERAKGNILERFSAQQFPDLHSELNLSSLELGDSALYFCASSFRDGTGELFFGEGSRLTVL.

The chain combines TRBV27 with TRBJ2-1, with D perhaps matching TRBD2 (6 bases). Germline CDR1 is MNHEY and CDR2 is SMNVEV (reference sequence). Trimming left V 3 bases short and J 1 base short, with 13 bases between. This CDR3 has 16 residues. CDR3 DNA sequence: TGTGCCAGCAGTTTTAGCCCTAGCGATTCCTACAATGAGCAGTTCTTC. Encoded protein: CASSFSPSDSYNEQFF.

The rearrangement joins TRBV7-9 to TRBJ2-7; TRBD2 aligns across 13 bases. Trimming took 5 bases from V and 3 from J; bases not matched to a gene: 7. Germline CDR1 reads SEHNR; CDR2 reads FQNEAQ (reference sequence). The CDR3 has 16 amino acids. The CDR3 loop is CASSHAGLAGNYEQYF. DNA of the CDR3: TGTGCCAGCAGCCACGCGGGACTAGCGGGAAACTACGAGCAGTACTTC.

The V call is TRBV5-5, the J call TRBJ2-1, with D unresolved. Trimming removed 0 bases from V and 0 bases from J, with 13 bases in between. The CDR3 length is 17 residues. Germline assignment: CDR1 SGHKS and CDR2 YYEKEE (reference sequence). In DNA form, the CDR3 reads TGTGCCAGCAGCTTGGGCCCCGCCGAGAGCTCCTACAATGAGCAGTTCTTC. It codes for CASSLGPAESSYNEQFF.

The table lists this clone with a count of one. The genes are TRBV5-1 and TRBJ2-7; D perhaps matches TRBD2 (6 bases). V was pared by 2 bases and J by 3 bases, with 15 bases between. Germline V gene data show CDR1 as SGHRS and CDR2 as YFSETQ. This CDR3 is built from 15 residues. The CDR3 DNA sequence: TGCGCCAGCAGCTTTGCGTCCGGGAGTGGCTACGAGCAGTACTTC. Its translation is CASSFASGSGYEQYF.

J is TRBJ2-1 and V is TRBV7-9; the D gene could be TRBD1 or TRBD2 (5 bases each). Germline values: CDR1 SEHNR, CDR2 FQNEAQ (reference sequence). The ends were cut back, 4 bases at V and 7 bases at J, with 17 bases in the middle. The CDR3 sequence is 15 residues long. This CDR3 is CASSSRDAMVNEQFF. DNA of the CDR3: TGTGCCAGCAGCTCCCGGGACGCCATGGTAAATGAGCAGTTCTTC.

The chain has TRBV18 and TRBJ2-5, with a tentative D call TRBD2 (6 bases). The CDR3 covers 16 residues. CDR1 KGHSH and CDR2 LQKENI come from the germline V gene. Trimming stripped 2 bases from V and 0 bases from J, with 13 bases between. CDR3: CASSPGWDSYQETQYF. The CDR3 DNA follows: TGTGCCAGCTCACCAGGTTGGGACTCTTACCAAGAGACCCAGTACTTC. The variable domain in full, with the rest retrieved from reference TRBV18 and TRBJ2-5, is NAGVMQNPRHLVRRRGQEARLRCSPMKGHSHVYWYRQLPEEGLKFMVYLQKENIIDESGMPKERFSAEFPKEGPSILRIQQVVRGDSAAYFCASSPGWDSYQETQYFGPGTRLLVL.

This sequence joins TRBV2 and TRBJ2-3; no reliable D call. The germline CDR1 and CDR2 sequences are SNHLY and FYNNEI. The CDR3 is 17 residues long. Trimming removed 6 bases at V and 4 bases at J, with 23 bases between. CDR3 protein: CASRKISKGMGADTQYF. The CDR3 DNA follows: TGTGCCAGCAGAAAAATTAGCAAGGGAATGGGCGCAGATACGCAGTATTTT.

This clone was observed once. The chain links TRBV5-1 to TRBJ1-5; TRBD1 aligns across 7 bases. The J segment lost 2 bases and the V segment lost 0 bases, leaving 11 bases of the junction unmatched. CDR3 size: 18 residues. CDR1 SGHRS and CDR2 YFSETQ come from the germline V gene. CDR3 in DNA: TGCGCCAGCAGCTTGGGGGACAGTGGGGATCTAGGCAATCAGCCCCAGCATTTT. Translation gives CASSLGDSGDLGNQPQHF.

The chain employs TRBV12-5 and TRBJ1-1, with 8 bases matching TRBD1. V was clipped by 6 bases and J by 2 bases; unmatched bases: 5. The CDR3 loop spans 14 amino acids. Germline CDR1 reads LGHNT; CDR2 reads FRNRAP. CDR3 nucleotides: TGTGCTAGTGGCTGGACAGGGTCTAACACTGAAGCTTTCTTT. Translating it yields CASGWTGSNTEAFF.

V gene TRBV2 combines with J gene TRBJ2-7; perhaps TRBD1 as D (6 bases). The CDR3 is 14 residues long. V was shortened by 2 bases and J by 4 bases, with 12 bases between the two germline ends. Germline CDR1 reads SNHLY; CDR2 reads FYNNEI. The CDR3 here is CASSESGQVYEQYF. CDR3 nucleotide sequence: TGTGCCAGCAGTGAATCGGGACAAGTTTACGAGCAGTACTTC.

The chain is built from TRBV2 and TRBJ1-1; D is undetermined. The CDR3 covers 12 residues. The germline V gene encodes CDR1 SNHLY and CDR2 FYNNEI. The V end lost 5 bases, the J end lost 1 base, and 5 bases lay between the germline ends. The CDR3 nucleotides read TGTGCCAGCAGTCATGGGAACACTGAAGCTTTCTTT. Encoded protein: CASSHGNTEAFF. Variable domain in full (rest from reference TRBV2 and TRBJ1-1): EPEVTQTPSHQVTQMGQEVILRCVPISNHLYFYWYRQILGQKVEFLVSFYNNEISEKSEIFDDQFSVERPDGSNFTLKIRSTKLEDSAMYFCASSHGNTEAFFGQGTRLTVV.

The V call is TRBV5-6, the J call TRBJ2-5, with a weak D call TRBD2 (5 bases). Germline lookup yields CDR1 SGHDT and CDR2 YYEEEE. V lost 4 bases to trimming and J lost 7 bases, with 26 bases between them. There are 17 residues in the CDR3. CDR3 sequence: CASSQIFPPDSEGTQYF. As DNA, the CDR3 is TGTGCCAGCAGCCAAATCTTCCCACCGGATTCCGAGGGGACCCAGTACTTC.

Concerning this clone: Additional DNA sequences in this sample encode the identical CDR3. V usage is TRBV11-2 and J usage is TRBJ2-7; D is ambiguous. CDR3 length: 12 amino acids. V lost 0 bases and J 3 bases, leaving 3 bases between the germline ends. Germline assignment: CDR1 SGHAT and CDR2 FQNNGV. CDR3 DNA sequence: TGTGCCAGCAGCTTAGACGGCTACGAGCAGTACTTC. Translation gives CASSLDGYEQYF.

The chain couples TRBV5-1 to TRBJ1-1; D is possibly TRBD1 (5 bases). The CDR3 sequence is 18 residues long. The germline gives CDR1 SGHRS, CDR2 YFSETQ. V lost 4 bases to trimming and J lost 4 bases, with 26 bases between them. For the CDR3, the DNA is TGCGCCAGCAGCCAGACAACCCCGGGACGGGATATGTCCACTGAAGCTTTCTTT. It encodes CASSQTTPGRDMSTEAFF.

The genes are TRBV18 and TRBJ2-1; D is possibly TRBD1 (5 bases). The CDR3 contains 14 residues. Germline V gives CDR1 KGHSH, CDR2 LQKENI. V gave up 2 bases and J gave up 5 bases, with 10 bases separating them. The CDR3 loop is CASSPTGSHNEQFF. For the CDR3, the DNA is TGTGCCAGCTCACCAACAGGTTCCCACAATGAGCAGTTCTTC.

The chain employs TRBV14 and TRBJ2-5; 9 bases map to TRBD2. From germline, CDR1 is SGHDN and CDR2 FVKESK. The V segment lost 4 bases and the J segment 5 bases; nucleotides outside the gene matches: 14. The CDR3 contains 17 residues. The CDR3 sequence: CASSRTGLATSGETQYF. The CDR3 DNA reads TGTGCCAGCAGCCGTACGGGACTAGCAACCTCCGGGGAGACCCAGTACTTC.

The CDR3 region is CASSLIPGSHNEQFF. The CDR3 DNA reads TGTGCCAGCAGTTTAATTCCTGGGTCTCACAATGAGCAGTTCTTC. V gene TRBV27 combines with J gene TRBJ2-1; the D is unclear. V lost 2 bases, J lost 5 bases, and 13 bases lay in between. This CDR3 has 15 residues. Per germline, CDR1 MNHEY and CDR2 SMNVEV (reference sequence).